This passage covers 20 T cell receptor beta chains from one sample sequenced in a study of blood T cells in healthy people across ages. Combining a sample-barcoded 5' primer with a J-beta primer mix, a second PCR ran for 7 to 11 cycles. TCRdb re-called the 5' RACE reads through MiXCR, storing one row per CDR3 protein. The repertoire has around 620,000 distinct CDR3 sequences, approximately 30% of them found once; the top ten carry about 18%. The sequenced sample consisted of blood. These receptors came from a woman aged 70-85 years in good health.

The chain couples TRBV11-1 to TRBJ1-4; D might be TRBD1 (5 bases). The CDR3 length is 15 residues. Germline CDR1 reads SGHAT; CDR2 reads FQDESV (reference sequence). Trimming removed 5 bases at V and 8 bases at J, with 18 bases between. Written as DNA, the CDR3 is TGTGCCAGCAGCCACCCGGGGCTCGGCGGGGAAAAACTGTTTTTT. Translated, it gives CASSHPGLGGEKLFF.

Only a few counts were recorded for this clonotype. CDR3 sequence (DNA): TGTGCCAGCAGCCCAAGGGCTAGCGGATATGCCAAAAACATTCAGTACTTC. It yields the protein CASSPRASGYAKNIQYF. V and J are TRBV7-2 and TRBJ2-4; TRBD2 agrees at 7 bases. The CDR3 contains 17 residues. CDR1 SGHTA and CDR2 FQGNSA come from the germline V gene. Losses at the gene ends were 5 bases for V and 1 base for J; bases not matched to a gene: 11.

This clonotype was seen a few times. The chain employs TRBV7-9 and TRBJ1-2; no firm D call. The CDR3 runs to 14 residues. Germline CDR1 is SEHNR and CDR2 is FQNEAQ (reference sequence). Trimming left V 1 base short and J 4 bases short, with 10 bases between. This chain's CDR3 is CASSLEAGSYGYTF. The CDR3, as DNA: TGTGCCAGCAGCTTAGAGGCGGGTAGCTATGGCTACACCTTC.

This clonotype was seen only a few times. V is TRBV2 and J is TRBJ1-6, with a possible D match to TRBD1 (5 bases). Germline V lookup: CDR1 SNHLY, CDR2 FYNNEI. V was pared by 7 bases and J by 8 bases, with 15 bases between. This CDR3 has 14 amino acids. The CDR3 here is CASKESTGDSPLHF. The CDR3 DNA reads as TGTGCCAGCAAGGAGAGTACAGGAGATTCACCCCTCCACTTT.

This clonotype was observed a handful of times. The chain couples TRBV9 to TRBJ2-5; 14 bases map to TRBD2. The J call may be faulty, since TRBJ2-1 better matches the DNA end. The CDR3 contains 15 residues. Germline values: CDR1 SGDLS, CDR2 YYNGEE. The DNA for the CDR3 is TGTGCCAGCAGCGTGACTAGCGGGGGGGTGGCTGAGCAGTTCTTC. This encodes CASSVTSGGVAEQFF.

This clonotype was seen a few times. The genes are TRBV6-1 and TRBJ1-4; no definite D call. Germline V gene data show CDR1 as MNHNS and CDR2 as SASEGT. The CDR3 is made up of 18 amino acids. V lost 11 bases, J lost 0 bases, and 25 bases lay in between. The CDR3 bases are TGTGCCGGCCCCCCGGGCAGTTTATTACTTGCAACTAATGAAAAACTGTTTTTT. Protein sequence: CAGPPGSLLLATNEKLFF.

This clonotype was recorded at least ten times. V gene TRBV25-1 combines with J gene TRBJ2-5; tentatively, D is TRBD2 (6 bases). The CDR3 is 15 residues long. V shed 7 bases and J shed 5 bases, with 20 bases lying between them. CDR1 and CDR2 from the germline V gene are MGHDK and SYGVNS. The DNA of the CDR3 is TGTGCCAGCACCAACCGCGGAGGAGGGGTCGAGACCCAGTACTTC. It is translated as CASTNRGGGVETQYF.

The chain links TRBV5-4 to TRBJ2-5; D call uncertain. CDR1 and CDR2 from the germline V gene are SGHNT and YYREEE (reference sequence). This CDR3 contains 14 residues. Trimming shortened V by 3 bases and J by 5 bases, and 14 bases separated the two germline ends. The CDR3 bases are TGTGCCAGCAGCTCCGGTCGCTCCCGGGAGACCCAGTACTTC. Residues: CASSSGRSRETQYF.

The rearrangement joins TRBV10-3 to TRBJ2-5, with D possibly being TRBD2 (5 bases). The J call may be faulty, since TRBJ2-7 better matches the DNA end. CDR3 length equals 13 residues. Germline CDR1 is ENHRY and CDR2 is SYGVKD. This CDR3 is CAIGKGDRIEQYF. Written as DNA, the CDR3 is TGTGCCATCGGAAAGGGAGATCGAATCGAGCAGTACTTC.

The chain's CDR3 is CASSVGQTTGELFF. The CDR3 nucleotides read TGTGCCAGCAGCGTGGGACAGACGACCGGGGAGCTGTTTTTT. The V gene is TRBV7-3, the J gene TRBJ2-2, with 7 bases fitting TRBD1. V lost 5 bases to trimming and J lost 5 bases; unmatched junction nucleotides: 5. The germline V gene encodes CDR1 SGHTA and CDR2 FQGTGA. CDR3 length: 14 residues.

This chain links TRBV7-9 with TRBJ2-3; D call uncertain. The CDR3 length is 15 residues. Germline CDR1 SEHNR, CDR2 FQNEAQ (reference sequence). V lost 1 base and J 2 bases, leaving 10 bases between the germline ends. For the CDR3, the DNA is TGTGCCAGCAGCTTAGTCCCTCGAACCACAGATACGCAGTATTTT. Residues: CASSLVPRTTDTQYF.

This clonotype was found a few times. The genes are TRBV6-5 and TRBJ1-6, with TRBD1 matching over 7 bases. The CDR3 has 14 amino acids. The germline CDR1 and CDR2 sequences are MNHEY and SVGAGI. V trimming: 6 bases; J trimming: 10 bases; junction bases outside the gene matches: 9. CDR3 DNA sequence: TGTGCCAGCAGCCGTGACAGGGTTTACTCACCCCTCCACTTT. Translating it yields CASSRDRVYSPLHF.

This clonotype was detected only a few times. CDR3 nucleotide sequence: TGTGCTAGTGCCTCGAGCAGGGGGGACGCTGAAGCTTTCTTT. Its protein product is CASASSRGDAEAFF. The genes are TRBV12-5 and TRBJ1-1; the match to TRBD1 covers 7 bases. Per the germline V gene, CDR1 is LGHNT and CDR2 is FRNRAP. J lost 6 bases, V lost 7 bases, and 11 bases had no gene match. The CDR3 spans 14 residues.

The rearrangement joins TRBV6-1 to TRBJ1-2; D is possibly TRBD1 (6 bases). V was clipped by 0 bases and J by 6 bases, with 17 bases between them. Germline-derived CDR1 and CDR2 are MNHNS and SASEGT. The CDR3 runs to 16 residues. CDR3 sequence: CASSEATTGRRNGYTF. In DNA, the CDR3 is TGTGCCAGCAGTGAAGCAACAACAGGGAGGCGAAATGGCTACACCTTC.

The chain uses TRBV7-3 and TRBJ2-5, with a tentative D call TRBD2 (7 bases). The V end was cut by 0 bases, the J end by 5 bases, with 13 bases between. Germline V lookup: CDR1 SGHTA, CDR2 FQGTGA. CDR3 length: 15 residues. CDR3 bases: TGTGCCAGCAGCTTAACCCCGGGGGGCCGGGAGACCCAGTACTTC. Translated: CASSLTPGGRETQYF.

This sequence joins TRBV2 and TRBJ2-1; perhaps D is TRBD1 or TRBD2 (5 bases each). Trimming took off 1 base at V and 0 bases at J, with 7 bases between the two ends. The CDR3 length is 15 residues. In germline, CDR1 is SNHLY, CDR2 FYNNEI. The CDR3 region is CASSEEGSSYNEQFF. The CDR3, as DNA: TGTGCCAGCAGTGAAGAGGGGAGCTCCTACAATGAGCAGTTCTTC.

This clonotype turned up a few times. The gene calls are TRBV20-1 and TRBJ1-4; 7 nucleotides match TRBD1. CDR3 length: 15 amino acids. The germline V gene has CDR1 DFQATT and CDR2 SNEGSKA (reference sequence). Losses at the gene ends were 6 bases for V and 0 bases for J; bases not matched to a gene: 7. For the CDR3, the DNA is TGCAGTGCCGACAGGGAAGGAGCAACTAATGAAAAACTGTTTTTT. Its translation is CSADREGATNEKLFF.

The chain uses TRBV7-3 and TRBJ2-1; D is unresolved. With 5 bases removed from V and 4 bases from J, the gap between germline ends came to 9 bases. This CDR3 comprises 13 residues. The germline CDR1 and CDR2 sequences are SGHTA and FQGTGA. DNA for the CDR3: TGTGCCAGCAGCGTGGATAGGTACAATGAGCAGTTCTTC. Translation: CASSVDRYNEQFF.

CDR3 nucleotides: TGCGCCAGCAGCTCCGGGACAGGGATAACTGAAGCTTTCTTT. Translation gives CASSSGTGITEAFF. The rearrangement links TRBV5-1 to TRBJ1-1; 9 nucleotides agree with TRBD1. This CDR3 contains 14 residues. Unmatched junction bases numbered 5, after V lost 3 bases and J lost 5 bases. The germline gives CDR1 SGHRS, CDR2 YFSETQ.

The sample holds a few counts of this clonotype. The chain uses TRBV7-9 and TRBJ2-7; D is ambiguous. The CDR3 runs to 14 residues. Germline V lookup: CDR1 SEHNR, CDR2 FQNEAQ (reference sequence). Trimming removed 4 bases at V and 4 bases at J, with 14 bases between. The CDR3 DNA reads as TGTGCCAGCAGCTCTGACGGAATAGTTTACGAGCAGTACTTC. This encodes CASSSDGIVYEQYF. Full variable domain (missing parts from reference TRBV7-9 and TRBJ2-7): DTGVSQNPRHKITKRGQNVTFRCDPISEHNRLYWYRQTLGQGPEFLTYFQNEAQLEKSRLLSDRFSAERPKGSFSTLEIQRTEQGDSAMYLCASSSDGIVYEQYFGPGTRLTVT.